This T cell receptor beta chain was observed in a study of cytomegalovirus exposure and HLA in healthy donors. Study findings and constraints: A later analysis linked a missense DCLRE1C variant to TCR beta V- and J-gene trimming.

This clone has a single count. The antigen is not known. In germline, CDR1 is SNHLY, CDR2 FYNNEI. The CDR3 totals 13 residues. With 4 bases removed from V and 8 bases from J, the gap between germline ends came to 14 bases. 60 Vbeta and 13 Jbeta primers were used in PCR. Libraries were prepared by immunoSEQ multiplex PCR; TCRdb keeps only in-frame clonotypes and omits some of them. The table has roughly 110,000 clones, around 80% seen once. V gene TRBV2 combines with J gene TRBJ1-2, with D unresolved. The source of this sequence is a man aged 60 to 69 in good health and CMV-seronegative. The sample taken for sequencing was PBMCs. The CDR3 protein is CASSGRPSEGYTF. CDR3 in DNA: TGTGCCAGCAGTGGCCGGCCCAGCGAAGGCTACACCTTC.